This entry is about one T cell receptor beta chain. Its antigen remains unidentified. This sample was included in a study of shared clonotypes between healthy human individuals. Overall study context: CD8 memory received one plate per donor, CD8 naive two, CD4 memory three and CD4 naive three.

This table comes from immunoSEQ multiplex PCR, and its TCRdb copy is limited to in-frame clones, with some not included. The profile shows hundreds of thousands of clones, more than 95% of them singletons. V dropped 3 bases and J dropped 7; count of bases not matched to a gene: 13. Germline V gene lookup returns CDR1 SGHRS and CDR2 YFSETQ. The CDR3 totals 16 residues. Terminally differentiated effector memory CD45RA+ cells were excluded from the naive CD8 cells, which were CD45RO-negative and positively selected for CCR7. Study-level findings and limits: When naive CD4 clonotypes were compared across a handful of donors, around 5% were shared.

Sequences were obtained from naive CD8+ T cells sorted from blood. V gene TRBV5-1 combines with J gene TRBJ2-7; TRBD1 agrees at 10 bases. This receptor was identified in a man younger than 40 in good health. This CDR3 is CASSSARDRGLGEQYF. The CDR3 nucleotides read TGCGCCAGCAGCTCCGCCCGCGACAGGGGGCTAGGGGAGCAGTACTTC.